The 15 T cell receptor beta chains presented below share a single source sample, sequenced in a study of T cell repertoires in cytomegalovirus infection (dated by TCRdb to between 2018 and 2020). TCRdb names Illumina HiSeq 1500 as the instrument used. The public sequencing data were trimmed at Q25 with fastp and processed into clonotypes with MiXCR by TCRdb, which kept only in-frame beta chains. A single entry per CDR3 protein holds the most common genes and DNA from its merged rows. Across this sample there are approximately 1,000,000 distinct CDR3 sequences, with under 40% seen only once. Jointly, the top ten make up 13% of the sample. Explained via the paper, the treatment or condition label denotes: in vitro stimulation with specific CMV peptide epitopes to enrich CMV-specific T cells. Their specific antigens are unknown. The specimen comprised cultured CD8+ T cells from PBMCs, sampled from culture after CMV antigen stimulation. All receptors come from a human donor in good health (CMV status not recorded). Some clones in this sample may be carry-over from other donors' samples.

Notes on this clonotype: A much larger clonotype is one base distant, so this may be a read error. The genes are TRBV7-8 and TRBJ1-5; no clear D gene. Germline V gene sequence: CDR1 SGHVS, CDR2 FQNEAQ. The CDR3 totals 15 residues. This CDR3 is CASSSTENSNQSQHF. As DNA, the CDR3 is TGTGCCAGCAGTTCGACCGAAAATAGCAATCAGTCCCAGCATTTT.

This clonotype was seen a handful of times. The CDR3 protein is CASGLRYEQFF. The DNA for the CDR3 is TGTGCTAGTGGTTTGAGGTATGAGCAGTTCTTC. The chain has TRBV12-5 and TRBJ2-1, with D hard to call. The V end was cut by 2 bases, the J end by 8 bases, with 4 bases between. CDR3 length: 11 amino acids. Germline CDR1 and CDR2: LGHNT and FRNRAP.

This sequence joins TRBV19 and TRBJ1-6; TRBD1 might be the D (5 bases). The germline V and J ends were trimmed by 5 bases and 9 bases, with 8 bases remaining between them. From germline, CDR1 is LNHDA and CDR2 SQIVND (reference sequence). The CDR3 is made up of 12 amino acids. This CDR3 reads CASSSGVSPLHF. CDR3 DNA sequence: TGTGCCAGTAGTTCGGGGGTTTCACCCCTCCACTTT.

V is TRBV27 and J is TRBJ2-3, with TRBD2 identical over 9 bases. CDR1 and CDR2 from the germline V gene are MNHEY and SMNVEV (reference sequence). The junction had 10 bases not matched to a gene; V was cut back by 2 bases and J by 4 bases. CDR3 length: 17 amino acids. The CDR3 is CASSLGRGAGGADTQYF. The CDR3 nucleotides are TGTGCCAGCAGTTTAGGTAGAGGAGCGGGGGGAGCAGATACGCAGTATTTT.

This chain joins TRBV19 and TRBJ1-1, with a possible D match to TRBD1 (6 bases). This CDR3 is 15 amino acids long. From germline, CDR1 is LNHDA and CDR2 SQIVND (reference sequence). The V end was cut by 4 bases, the J end by 6 bases, with 18 bases between. This CDR3 reads CASSTSFRQVPEAFF. In DNA, the CDR3 is TGTGCCAGTAGTACCTCCTTCAGACAGGTCCCTGAAGCTTTCTTT.

This chain connects TRBV19 to TRBJ1-1, with D perhaps matching TRBD1 (6 bases). The CDR3 covers 14 residues. V dropped 2 bases and J dropped 3 bases, with 10 bases sitting between them. CDR1 and CDR2 from the germline V gene are LNHDA and SQIVND (reference sequence). The CDR3 sequence is CASSIQGWHTEAFF. CDR3 nucleotide sequence: TGTGCCAGTAGTATACAGGGGTGGCACACTGAAGCTTTCTTT.

This clonotype has only a few counts. V is TRBV2 and J is TRBJ2-1, with D hard to call. V was clipped by 3 bases and J by 12 bases, with 9 bases between them. The CDR3 totals 11 residues. CDR1 SNHLY and CDR2 FYNNEI come from the germline V gene. CDR3 DNA sequence: TGTGCCAGCAGTGACCTCACAGTGCAGTTCTTC. It specifies CASSDLTVQFF.

This clonotype showed up just a few times. Its ends do not fully match the called genes, so a read error is possible. The rearrangement links TRBV6-1 to TRBJ2-4, with 7 bases identical to TRBD1. Germline V gives CDR1 MNHNS, CDR2 SASEGT. The CDR3 extends over 11 amino acids. The CDR3 DNA sequence: TGTGCCAGCAGTGGTCGGACAGGAGGAGGCTTC. This codes for CASSGRTGGGF.

This clonotype was seen more than once but under ten times. The V and J genes are TRBV7-9 and TRBJ1-6; D remains unclear. This CDR3 is 13 amino acids long. V was trimmed by 5 bases and J by 6 bases, leaving 8 bases between them. CDR1 is SEHNR, CDR2 FQNEAQ, per germline (reference sequence). In DNA, the CDR3 is TGTGCCAGCAGCGCCGCTCTTAATTCACCCCTCCACTTT. Amino acids: CASSAALNSPLHF. Complete variable domain (other parts from reference TRBV7-9 and TRBJ1-6): DTGVSQNPRHKITKRGQNVTFRCDPISEHNRLYWYRQTLGQGPEFLTYFQNEAQLEKSRLLSDRFSAERPKGSFSTLEIQRTEQGDSAMYLCASSAALNSPLHFGNGTRLTVT.

This sequence joins TRBV27 and TRBJ1-1, with 10 bases matching TRBD1. CDR3 size: 16 residues. The germline CDR1 and CDR2 sequences are MNHEY and SMNVEV (reference sequence). V shed 3 bases, J shed 5 bases, and the junction held 9 bases outside the gene matches. This chain's CDR3 is CASSLSPTGGWTEAFF. DNA for the CDR3: TGTGCCAGCAGTTTGTCCCCGACAGGGGGCTGGACTGAAGCTTTCTTT.

The chain recombines TRBV19 with TRBJ2-3; D ambiguous. The CDR3 sequence is 12 residues long. Germline lookup yields CDR1 LNHDA and CDR2 SQIVND (reference sequence). The V gene lost 7 bases and the J gene lost 6 bases, with 11 bases spanning the gap. This chain's CDR3 is CASIEPPDTQYF. Here the CDR3 DNA reads TGTGCCAGTATCGAGCCTCCCGATACGCAGTATTTT.

The chain joins TRBV6-1 to TRBJ2-1, with D possibly being TRBD1 (7 bases). This CDR3 has 21 amino acids. V was pared by 0 bases and J by 6 bases, with 30 bases between. Germline V gene sequence: CDR1 MNHNS, CDR2 SASEGT. The CDR3 DNA reads as TGTGCCAGCAGTGAAGCGGGACTCTTGACAGGGTTCTCTCGGTTACGCAATGAGCAGTTCTTC. Translating it yields CASSEAGLLTGFSRLRNEQFF.

The J gene is TRBJ2-2, the V gene TRBV5-5; 9 nucleotides agree with TRBD1. The germline CDR1 and CDR2 sequences are SGHKS and YYEKEE (reference sequence). V gave up 5 bases and J gave up 0 bases; unmatched junction bases: 5. The CDR3 runs 16 residues. In DNA, the CDR3 is TGTGCCAGCAGAACCGGGACAGGGTCGAACACCGGGGAGCTGTTTTTT. Its protein is CASRTGTGSNTGELFF.

About this clonotype: One end of the junction does not line up with germline, which may come from a read error. The rearrangement uses TRBV7-7 and TRBJ1-2; 11 nucleotides agree with TRBD1. The CDR3 extends over 19 amino acids. The germline gives CDR1 SSHAT, CDR2 FNYEAQ (reference sequence). CDR3 loop: CASSFWTGGASGRTYGYTF. CDR3 bases: TGTGCTAGCAGCTTCTGGACAGGGGGCGCCTCGGGGCGAACTTATGGCTACACCTTC.

This clonotype showed up just a few times. The chain couples TRBV12-3 or TRBV12-4 to TRBJ2-1; D is perhaps TRBD2 (7 bases). V was clipped by 0 bases and J by 7 bases, with 19 bases between them. The CDR3 loop spans 17 amino acids. CDR3 amino acids: CASSLAPGLGGVNEQFF. As DNA, the CDR3 is TGTGCCAGCAGTTTAGCGCCTGGACTAGGGGGGGTGAATGAGCAGTTCTTC.